The T cell receptor beta chain described here comes from a study of T-cell reconstitution after alpha-beta-depleted transplantation in children. The authors prepared the TCRbeta library with unique molecular identifiers. TCRdb fed the PCR reads into MiXCR, producing one record per CDR3 protein. Of hundreds of thousands of distinct CDR3 sequences listed, about 16% are singletons. The CDR3 spans 15 residues. V lost 8 bases to trimming and J lost 2 bases; unmatched junction nucleotides: 11. Germline V gene data show CDR1 as SGHAT and CDR2 as FQNNGV. The input for sequencing was PBMCs from the stem cell graft donor, taken from the stem cell graft. The rearrangement uses TRBV11-2 and TRBJ1-1, with 7 bases lining up with TRBD1. This clonotype originated in a human donor who donated a stem cell graft to a child with acute lymphoblastic leukemia. In nucleotides, the CDR3 is TGTGCCAGCGGACCGCCGACAGGGTCTAACACTGAAGCTTTCTTT. This codes for CASGPPTGSNTEAFF.